This T cell receptor beta chain was recorded in a study of a mutant IDH1 vaccine in newly diagnosed glioma (dated by TCRdb to the early 2020s). Turning to the overall study: In the chemotherapy-containing groups, vaccination started alongside temozolomide cycles, whereas in patients who had radiotherapy alone it started 4-6 weeks after radiotherapy. The roughly 30 treated patients were roughly 62% male and roughly 40% female, with a mean age of around 40 years. Prior to enrollment, standard therapy consisting of radiotherapy alone, temozolomide alone, or radiochemotherapy with temozolomide had been administered to patients, with the combination being received by most patients. The week-35 safety follow-up took place at visit V12, and the week-47 end of study took place at visit V13. Six visits were used for peripheral blood collection: V03 (baseline), V05, V07, V10, V12 and V13. Longitudinal TCRB deep sequencing was done for some 25 treated patients, wherever samples were available for exploratory analyses.

Results the study describes overall, beyond this receptor: PBMC samples for TCRB deep sequencing were selected based on availability. It was noted by the authors that analyses of patient blood samples could not be reproduced owing to sample limitations. Immune responses induced by the vaccine were seen in approximately 93% of patients across multiple MHC alleles. Pseudoprogression appeared unrelated to alterations in the top peripheral T cell clonotypes detected by TCRB sequencing.

There are 15 amino acids in the CDR3, from cysteine to phenylalanine inclusive. Of the read, only the CDR3 DNA is kept; its 45 bases are in frame from base 1. Compared with germline, V lacks 5 bases and J lacks 4 bases; bases without a gene match: 8. CDR1 and CDR2, per the germline V gene, are SNHLY and FYNNEI. The library was generated by the immunoSEQ multiplex PCR assay. Following the manufacturer's protocol, the hsTCRB Kit was used to amplify rearranged TCR beta chain sequences. An Illumina MiSeq was used to sequence the TCRB libraries. Per the original workflow: Demultiplexing, trimming and gene mapping were performed with the kit vendor's proprietary platform. TCRdb limited this immuneACCESS table to in-frame rearrangements with V and J called. A share of clones is missing; checked studies link under half to unresolved V genes, and the rest is unexplained. That table furnishes V, J and clone size, whereas the DNA furnished D and trimming. This sample comprises tens of thousands of clones, approximately 80% of them detected only once. Clones ranked in the top ten supply over 4.5% of the sample.

This specimen's time point label, per the study, means: week 47, end of study. A 20-mer mutant IDH1 peptide at 300 micrograms in Montanide made up each vaccine dose, which was injected subcutaneously together with topical imiquimod. Eight vaccinations were administered to patients in weeks 1, 3, 5, 7, 11, 15, 19 and 23, corresponding to visits V03 through V10. Donors had newly diagnosed WHO grade 3 or 4 IDH1-mutant astrocytomas with loss of nuclear ATRX. The samples were drawn from NOA16, a multicentre, single-arm, open-label phase I trial in Germany that tested a mutant IDH1 peptide vaccine in humans for the first time. Genomic DNA for TCRB sequencing was extracted from EDTA blood using the DNeasy Blood and Tissue Kit. With respect to this clone: Its antigen is unknown. No base qualities exist here, and no much larger clone lies one base off it.

This receptor was identified in a woman in her thirties or forties with glioma. Some clones in this sample may be carry-over from other donors' samples. The sample consisted of PBMCs, taken from a glioma patient whose treatment included an IDH1 peptide vaccine. This chain joins TRBV2 to TRBJ2-5, with 9 junctional bases fitting TRBD2. The base sequence is TGTGCCAGCAGTCCGGGACTAGCTTTCGGAGAGACCCAGTACTTC. This yields the protein CASSPGLAFGETQYF. The full variable domain, with segments outside the CDR3 supplied by the reference TRBV2 and TRBJ2-5 proteins, appears as EPEVTQTPSHQVTQMGQEVILRCVPISNHLYFYWYRQILGQKVEFLVSFYNNEISEKSEIFDDQFSVERPDGSNFTLKIRSTKLEDSAMYFCASSPGLAFGETQYFGPGTRLLVL.